These 26 T cell receptor beta chains were sequenced from one sample in a study of T cells expressing NK-cell markers. TCRdb processed the 5' RACE reads again and assigns one entry to each CDR3 protein, with no DNA. Its table lists 200,000 to 300,000 distinct CDR3 sequences. The source material was blood T cells: a sorted CD56 or NKG2C T cell subset, CD4+ or CD8+ T cells, or bulk PBMC T cells (not recorded which). The receptors shown here come from a man between 18 and 29 years old in good health.

The chain joins TRBV12-3 or TRBV12-4 to TRBJ1-1; TCRdb selects TRBD1, and the lack of DNA leaves this call unchecked. The CDR3 spans 14 residues. The CDR3 is CATRIPGMNTEAFF.

The rearrangement joins TRBV12-3 or TRBV12-4 to TRBJ1-5. This CDR3 has 15 residues. CDR3 protein: CASSGSTYSNQPQHF.

The genes are TRBV3-1 and TRBJ2-1; TCRdb's D gene call, TRBD2, goes unchecked for lack of DNA. The length of the CDR3 is 18 residues. Germline V gene lookup returns CDR1 LGHDT and CDR2 YNNKEL (reference sequence). The CDR3 loop reads CASSPFQTSGQSYNEQFF.

The V and J genes are TRBV6-2 or TRBV6-3 and TRBJ2-1. This CDR3 region has 17 residues. Germline assignment: CDR1 MNHEY and CDR2 SVGEGT. The CDR3 here is CASSYLLGQGSYNEQFF.

This chain uses TRBV4-3 with TRBJ2-1. From germline, CDR1 is LGHNA and CDR2 YSLEER. This CDR3 contains 16 residues. The CDR3 sequence is CASSQDLRVRNNEQFF.

The chain carries TRBV6-5 and TRBJ2-1; TCRdb indicates TRBD1, and absent DNA this call remains unverified. Germline assignment: CDR1 MNHEY and CDR2 SVGAGI. The CDR3 runs to 14 residues. CDR3 region: CASSYSSGGNEQFF.

The chain employs TRBV14 and TRBJ2-2; TCRdb proposes TRBD2, but this gene call is untestable without DNA. This CDR3 is built from 16 residues. CDR1 is SGHDN, CDR2 FVKESK, per germline. The CDR3 loop is CASSQGLAGVAGELFF.

V is TRBV30 and J is TRBJ1-4; the D call of TRBD1 rests on TCRdb alone, since no DNA is present to check it. Germline CDR1 and CDR2: GTSNPN and SVGIG (reference sequence). This CDR3 has 17 amino acids. CDR3 amino acids: CAWSVEGTGGTNEKLFF. The full variable domain, its missing parts supplied by reference TRBV30 and TRBJ1-4, is SQTIHQWPATLVQPVGSPLSLECTVEGTSNPNLYWYRQAAGRGLQLLFYSVGIGQISSEVPQNLSASRPQDRQFILSSKKLLLSDSGFYLCAWSVEGTGGTNEKLFFGSGTQLSVL.

This rearrangement joins TRBV10-3 to TRBJ2-3; there is no DNA to check the TCRdb D call of TRBD2. This CDR3 contains 14 residues. Looked up from germline, CDR1 is ENHRY and CDR2 is SYGVKD. This CDR3 is CAISVTSGTDTQYF.

The chain has TRBV6-2 or TRBV6-3 and TRBJ2-3; the TRBD1 assignment by TCRdb is unverifiable without DNA. The CDR3 covers 15 residues. The germline V gene has CDR1 MNHEY and CDR2 SVGEGT. CDR3 residues: CASSTTGISTDTQYF.

The J gene is TRBJ2-1, the V gene TRBV9; TCRdb's assignment of TRBD1 cannot be checked, as there is no DNA. This CDR3 region has 14 residues. Germline loops: CDR1 SGDLS, CDR2 YYNGEE. CDR3 loop: CASSDISGTLPQFF.

The J gene is TRBJ2-1, the V gene TRBV7-3; TCRdb reports TRBD2, a call that lacks DNA to check it against. This CDR3 is 15 amino acids long. Germline CDR1 SGHTA, CDR2 FQGTGA. CDR3 residues: CASSSRLAGINEQFF.

The rearrangement uses TRBV6-1 and TRBJ2-5; checking the TCRdb D call of TRBD1 is not possible without DNA. Germline V CDR1 and CDR2: MNHNS, SASEGT. The CDR3 runs 14 residues. This chain's CDR3 is CASTSAGLRETQYF.

The rearrangement uses TRBV4-3 and TRBJ2-2; TCRdb designates TRBD1, a call that cannot be tested without DNA. The CDR3 sequence is 18 residues long. The V gene's germline CDR1 is LGHNA and CDR2 YSLEER. The CDR3 loop is CASSHQLPGHLNTGELFF.

The gene calls are TRBV7-9 and TRBJ2-3; without DNA, the TCRdb call of TRBD1 cannot be checked. CDR3 size: 16 residues. From germline, CDR1 is SEHNR and CDR2 FQNEAQ (reference sequence). CDR3 amino acids: CASSHRMRRDGNTQYF. Full variable domain (rest looked up from reference TRBV7-9 and TRBJ2-3): DTGVSQNPRHKITKRGQNVTFRCDPISEHNRLYWYRQTLGQGPEFLTYFQNEAQLEKSRLLSDRFSAERPKGSFSTLEIQRTEQGDSAMYLCASSHRMRRDGNTQYFGPGTRLTVL.

The CDR3 loop is CAISVSSGNHPEQYF. The chain is built from TRBV10-3 and TRBJ2-7; TCRdb proposes TRBD2, but this gene call is untestable without DNA. Germline V gene data show CDR1 as ENHRY and CDR2 as SYGVKD. There are 15 residues in the CDR3.

The chain has TRBV20-1 and TRBJ2-2; TCRdb returns TRBD1, unconfirmable since there is no DNA. Germline V lookup: CDR1 DFQATT, CDR2 SNEGSKA (reference sequence). The CDR3 is made up of 14 amino acids. CDR3 region: CSATEGQLTGELFF.

The chain uses TRBV19 and TRBJ2-7; absent DNA, TCRdb's TRBD1 call cannot be checked. The CDR3 covers 14 residues. CDR1 is LNHDA, CDR2 SQIVND, per germline (reference sequence). Here the CDR3 reads CASSWDPSSYEQYF.

V and J are TRBV2 and TRBJ2-1; there is no DNA to check the TCRdb D call of TRBD1. Per germline, CDR1 SNHLY and CDR2 FYNNEI. The CDR3 sequence is 16 residues long. The CDR3 region is CASSEGGASAYNEQFF.

V usage is TRBV20-1 and J usage is TRBJ2-3; TCRdb's assignment of TRBD2 cannot be checked, as there is no DNA. The CDR3 loop spans 14 amino acids. CDR1 is DFQATT and CDR2 is SNEGSKA in the germline V gene (reference sequence). The CDR3 here is CSARDPGGLVLQYF.

The chain uses TRBV20-1 and TRBJ2-7; TCRdb picks TRBD2, but there is no DNA to check that call. The CDR3 contains 17 residues. CDR1 is DFQATT, CDR2 SNEGSKA, per germline (reference sequence). CDR3 loop: CSARVLRASGSTHEQYF.

This rearrangement joins TRBV20-1 to TRBJ2-3; there is no DNA to check the TCRdb D call of TRBD1. Germline V gene data show CDR1 as DFQATT and CDR2 as SNEGSKA (reference sequence). The CDR3 length is 14 residues. The chain's CDR3 is CSVSGQGTKDTQYF.

The chain couples TRBV25-1 to TRBJ2-3; no DNA is available, so the TRBD2 call from TCRdb remains unchecked. CDR3 length equals 16 residues. From germline, CDR1 is MGHDK and CDR2 SYGVNS. CDR3 protein: CASSAKLAGGTDTQYF.

The genes are TRBV19 and TRBJ1-2; with no DNA, the TCRdb D assignment of TRBD1 cannot be verified. This CDR3 is built from 14 residues. The germline V gene encodes CDR1 LNHDA and CDR2 SQIVND (reference sequence). This chain's CDR3 is CASSQQGSLYGYTF.

The chain has TRBV29-1 and TRBJ2-1; absent DNA, TCRdb's TRBD1 call cannot be checked. CDR3 size: 14 residues. The germline V gene has CDR1 SQVTM and CDR2 ANQGSEA. The CDR3 region is CSVEGGGNYNEQFF.

This rearrangement joins TRBV5-1 to TRBJ2-1; TCRdb names TRBD1, which stays unverified in the absence of DNA. The CDR3 runs to 17 residues. Looked up from germline, CDR1 is SGHRS and CDR2 is YFSETQ. The CDR3 here is CASSLAGGRSLDNEQFF.